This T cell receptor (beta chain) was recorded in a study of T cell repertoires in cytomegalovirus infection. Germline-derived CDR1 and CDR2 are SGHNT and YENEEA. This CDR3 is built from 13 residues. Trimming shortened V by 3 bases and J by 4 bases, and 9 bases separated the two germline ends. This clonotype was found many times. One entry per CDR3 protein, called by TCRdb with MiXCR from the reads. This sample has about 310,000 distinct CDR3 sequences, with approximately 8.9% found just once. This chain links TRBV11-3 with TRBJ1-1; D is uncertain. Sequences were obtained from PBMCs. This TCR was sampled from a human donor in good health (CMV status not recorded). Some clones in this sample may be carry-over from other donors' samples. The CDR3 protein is CASSFQASTEAFF. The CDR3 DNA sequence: TGTGCCAGCAGCTTTCAAGCGAGCACTGAAGCTTTCTTT.